The next 15 T cell receptor beta chains were all read from a single sample in a study of shared clonotypes between healthy human individuals. Using immunoSEQ multiplex PCR, the repertoire was profiled, and TCRdb retains in-frame clones only, with some absent. The sample holds more than 2,000,000 clones; more than 80% are singletons and the top ten take under 0.45%. Material: naive CD4+ T cells from PBMCs. Subset indicated: CD45RA+ positively selected. These TCRs come from a man aged 18 to 35 in good health. Some clones in this sample may be carry-over from other donors' samples.

The chain is built from TRBV10-3 and TRBJ2-1; 12 bases agree with TRBD2. Trimming cost V 3 bases and J 7 bases; bases outside gene matches: 4. The CDR3 is 15 residues long. Germline-derived CDR1 and CDR2 are ENHRY and SYGVKD. CDR3 in amino acids: CAISERLAGANEQFF. DNA for the CDR3: TGTGCCATCAGTGAAAGACTAGCGGGAGCGAATGAGCAGTTCTTC.

The gene calls are TRBV27 and TRBJ2-1, with D perhaps given as TRBD1 or TRBD2 (6 bases each). Germline-derived CDR1 and CDR2 are MNHEY and SMNVEV (reference sequence). Between the trimmed V and J ends, which lost 6 bases and 8 bases, there was a span of 23 bases. This CDR3 spans 16 amino acids. In DNA form, the CDR3 reads TGTGCCAGCAGGGAGTTTATATGGGGGGCAGACGATGAGCAGTTCTTC. Its translation: CASREFIWGADDEQFF.

The V gene is TRBV10-3, the J gene TRBJ2-7; D uncertain. Germline CDR1 reads ENHRY; CDR2 reads SYGVKD. With 5 bases removed from V and 3 bases from J, the gap between germline ends came to 11 bases. The CDR3 contains 13 residues. The CDR3 nucleotides are TGTGCCATCAGTCGGTCCCTCCTCTACGAGCAGTACTTC. Translating gives CAISRSLLYEQYF.

Notes on this clone: This sample also contains other DNA sequences that code for the same CDR3. The chain combines TRBV9 with TRBJ1-2, with D possibly matching TRBD1 (5 bases). The CDR3 is 14 amino acids. The germline gives CDR1 SGDLS, CDR2 YYNGEE. The V end was cut by 0 bases, the J end by 4 bases, with 10 bases between. The CDR3 DNA follows: TGTGCCAGCAGCGTAGCAGGCCAGGGCTATGGCTACACCTTC. It is translated as CASSVAGQGYGYTF.

This chain uses TRBV20-1 with TRBJ1-4; no clear D. The germline CDR1 and CDR2 sequences are DFQATT and SNEGSKA (reference sequence). CDR3 size: 11 residues. In DNA, the CDR3 is TGCAGCCTTGCAACTAATGAAAAACTGTTTTTT. It encodes CSLATNEKLFF.

The rearrangement links TRBV5-4 to TRBJ2-6; D unresolved. The V gene lost 1 base and the J gene lost 0 bases, with 8 bases spanning the gap. The CDR3 loop spans 16 amino acids. The germline CDR1 and CDR2 sequences are SGHNT and YYREEE (reference sequence). The CDR3 coding sequence is TGTGCCAGCAGCTTGCCTCCCCGCTCTGGGGCCAACGTCCTGACTTTC. It specifies CASSLPPRSGANVLTF.

The V gene is TRBV5-1, the J gene TRBJ2-7; TRBD2 is a possible D gene (6 bases). V lost 4 bases and J lost 6, with 14 bases in between. The length of the CDR3 is 13 residues. The germline V gene encodes CDR1 SGHRS and CDR2 YFSETQ. The CDR3, as DNA: TGCGCCAGCAGCCTGGAGGGTTCCCCCGAGCAGTACTTC. It translates to CASSLEGSPEQYF.

A word on this clone: Other nucleotide sequences from this sample produce the same CDR3. J is TRBJ2-1 and V is TRBV7-2, with 15 positions matching TRBD2. Germline lookup yields CDR1 SGHTA and CDR2 FQGNSA. The CDR3 is made up of 16 amino acids. V lost 2 bases to trimming and J lost 7 bases; unmatched junction nucleotides: 3. CDR3 sequence (DNA): TGTGCCAGCAGCTTACCCGGACTAGCGGGGGGGAATGAGCAGTTCTTC. This encodes CASSLPGLAGGNEQFF.

The genes are TRBV4-3 and TRBJ2-4, with D uncertain. Germline CDR1 and CDR2: LGHNA and YSLEER. V was shortened by 4 bases and J by 0 bases, with 16 bases between the two germline ends. This CDR3 region has 17 residues. CDR3 bases: TGCGCCAGCAGCCTCCGATACAGTTTCCTAGCCAAAAACATTCAGTACTTC. It specifies CASSLRYSFLAKNIQYF.

A note on this clone: Other nucleotide sequences in the sample specify the same CDR3. The J gene is TRBJ2-3, the V gene TRBV7-2; 11 bases align to TRBD2. The CDR3 runs to 16 residues. Trimming took 5 bases from V and 3 from J; bases not matched to a gene: 7. The germline gives CDR1 SGHTA, CDR2 FQGNSA. This CDR3 is CASSLGLAASTDTQYF. Written as DNA, the CDR3 is TGTGCCAGCAGCCTGGGACTAGCGGCGTCAACAGATACGCAGTATTTT.

V is TRBV7-2 and J is TRBJ2-3; a weak D match, TRBD2 (5 bases). Per germline, CDR1 SGHTA and CDR2 FQGNSA. V lost 5 bases and J lost 2, with 17 bases in between. The CDR3 totals 16 residues. Here the CDR3 DNA reads TGTGCCAGCAGCCCTAAGACGGGGTCCGTCACAGATACGCAGTATTTT. Its protein product is CASSPKTGSVTDTQYF.

The sample holds one count of this clone. This sequence joins TRBV28 and TRBJ2-7, with D possibly matching TRBD2 (7 bases). In germline, CDR1 is MDHEN, CDR2 SYDVKM. Trimming stripped 6 bases from V and 5 bases from J, with 20 bases between. The CDR3 spans 15 residues. This CDR3 is CASRGGASGSNEQYF. CDR3 DNA: TGTGCCAGCAGGGGGGGGGCTAGCGGATCCAACGAGCAGTACTTC.

This clone has only a few counts. The chain employs TRBV7-3 and TRBJ1-1; 7 bases match TRBD1. V trimming: 4 bases; J trimming: 4 bases; junction bases outside the gene matches: 9. Germline CDR1 SGHTA, CDR2 FQGTGA. There are 15 residues in the CDR3. CDR3 amino acids: CASSSSTGTGTEAFF. The DNA of the CDR3 is TGTGCCAGCAGCTCGTCGACAGGGACGGGCACTGAAGCTTTCTTT.

Notes on this clone: Different DNA sequences within this sample yield the same CDR3. The chain combines TRBV5-6 with TRBJ2-3, with TRBD2 matching 14 bases. The CDR3 runs to 15 residues. The V segment lost 4 bases and the J segment 6 bases; nucleotides outside the gene matches: 4. CDR1 SGHDT and CDR2 YYEEEE come from the germline V gene. The CDR3 reads CASSPGLAGGDTQYF. The CDR3 nucleotides are TGTGCCAGCAGCCCTGGACTAGCGGGAGGCGATACGCAGTATTTT.

Regarding this clone: Mismatch with germline at one junction end may stem from a read error. Other nucleotide sequences from this sample produce the same CDR3. The V and J genes are TRBV15 and TRBJ2-5, with D perhaps TRBD1 (6 bases). CDR3 length: 14 amino acids. From germline, CDR1 is LNHNV and CDR2 YYDKDF (reference sequence). Here the CDR3 reads CATSRDRTGETQYF. DNA for the CDR3: TGTGCCACCAGCCGAGACAGGACGGGGGAGACCCAGTACTTC.